The sequence of this T cell receptor beta chain was determined in a study of blood T cell repertoires in COVID-19. This clone was seen a handful of times. The V end was cut by 4 bases, the J end by 2 bases, with 14 bases between. This CDR3 spans 15 amino acids. Germline V gene data show CDR1 as LGHDT and CDR2 as YNNKEL (reference sequence). Contact with a PCR-confirmed or clinician-diagnosed COVID-19 case occurred within 2 weeks of entry. Some clones are missing from TCRdb's copy, which holds only in-frame ones; the method was immunoSEQ multiplex PCR. This sample has tens of thousands of clones, with just over 70% found just once.

Input material: PBMCs or T cells enriched from blood (not recorded which). The rearrangement links TRBV3-1 (or the pseudogene TRBV3-2) to TRBJ2-5; the D gene is possibly TRBD2 (5 bases). The receptor comes from a woman aged 55-69 years who had been exposed to COVID-19. The CDR3 DNA sequence: TGTGCCAGCAGCCTGAGAGGAGGACGACAAGAGACCCAGTACTTC. It is translated as CASSLRGGRQETQYF.